The clone carrying this TCR beta chain was recorded a few times. Antigen unknown. Germline V lookup: CDR1 MNHEY, CDR2 SVGAGI. This CDR3 spans 16 amino acids. The V segment lost 4 bases and the J segment 6 bases; nucleotides outside the gene matches: 13. This record comes from a study of post-analysis software for immune sequencing data. Study in general: Relapsing-remitting, secondary progressive and progressive-relapsing courses of multiple sclerosis were included.

General observations from the study: There were four or five TRBV segments more frequent in patients than controls, and TRBV5-6, TRBV5-1 and TRBV20-1 were among them.

The TCR beta cDNA libraries carried unique molecular identifiers. Roughly 500,000 cDNA molecules were recovered from an input of about 0.95 to 11 million T cells. One entry per CDR3 protein results from TCRdb running MiXCR on the PCR reads. The sample has fewer than 900,000 distinct CDR3 sequences, 40% to 55% seen once. The rearrangement joins TRBV6-5 to TRBJ2-7; TRBD2 agrees at 9 bases. The sequenced sample consisted of blood. The source is a girl under 18 with multiple sclerosis. CDR3 nucleotides: TGTGCCAGCAGTTTATTAGCGGGAGACACGGAGGGCGAGCAGTACTTC. Translating gives CASSLLAGDTEGEQYF.